This T cell receptor (beta chain) came from a study of cytomegalovirus exposure and HLA in healthy donors. Whole-study results and caveats: What TCR beta sequences reportedly achieved was accurate prediction of HLA-A and HLA-B alleles in most subjects.

The CDR3 runs 17 residues. V gave up 1 base and J gave up 3 bases, with 18 bases separating them. Germline loops: CDR1 SGHTA, CDR2 FQGTGA. The primer mix had 60 Vbeta and 13 Jbeta primers. Clones were read by immunoSEQ multiplex PCR, and TCRdb kept only the in-frame ones, dropping some. The repertoire includes nearly 110,000 clones, over 60% of them detected once, and under 8% sits in the top ten. Turning to this clone: Its antigen is not known.

The chain combines TRBV7-3 with TRBJ1-1; no clear D gene. The TCR comes from a woman between 50 and 59 years old in good health and CMV-seropositive. The sequencing input was PBMCs. The CDR3 nucleotides read TGTGCCAGCAGCTTAAATCGGGATAGGTCGGAGGACACTGAAGCTTTCTTT. Residues: CASSLNRDRSEDTEAFF.